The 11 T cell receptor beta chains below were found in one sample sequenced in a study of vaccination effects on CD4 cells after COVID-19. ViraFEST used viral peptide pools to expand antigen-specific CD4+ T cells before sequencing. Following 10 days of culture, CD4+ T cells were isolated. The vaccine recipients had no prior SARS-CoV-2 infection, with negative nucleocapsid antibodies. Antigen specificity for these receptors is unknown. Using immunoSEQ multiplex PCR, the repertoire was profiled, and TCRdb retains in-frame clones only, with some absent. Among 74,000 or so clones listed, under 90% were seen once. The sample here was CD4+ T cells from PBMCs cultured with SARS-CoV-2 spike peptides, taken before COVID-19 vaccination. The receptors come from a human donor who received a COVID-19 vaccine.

CDR3 bases: TGTGCCAGCAGCTTAGTACAGGGCAGTGGCGGGGAGCTGTTTTTT. Translation: CASSLVQGSGGELFF. The chain carries TRBV7-2 and TRBJ2-2; D might be TRBD1 (6 bases). This CDR3 has 15 residues. Germline CDR1 reads SGHTA; CDR2 reads FQGNSA. V was cut by 1 base and J by 7 bases, with 13 bases left in between.

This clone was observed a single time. The CDR3: CASSSPGQGVSYEQYV. In nucleotides, the CDR3 is TGTGCCAGCAGTTCCCCGGGACAGGGAGTTTCCTACGAGCAGTACGTC. The chain recombines TRBV6-2 or TRBV6-3 with TRBJ2-7; 9 nucleotides line up with TRBD1. Germline V lookup: CDR1 MNHEY, CDR2 SVGEGT. This CDR3 has 16 residues. J was trimmed by 1 base and V by 4 bases; bases with no gene match: 8.

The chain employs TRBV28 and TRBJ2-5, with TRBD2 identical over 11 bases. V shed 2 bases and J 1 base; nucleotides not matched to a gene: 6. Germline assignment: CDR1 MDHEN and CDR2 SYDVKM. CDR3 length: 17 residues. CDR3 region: CASSLGNSGGAQETQYF. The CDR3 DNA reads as TGTGCCAGCAGTTTAGGAAATAGCGGGGGGGCCCAAGAGACCCAGTACTTC. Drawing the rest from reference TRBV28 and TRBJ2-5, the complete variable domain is DVKVTQSSRYLVKRTGEKVFLECVQDMDHENMFWYRQDPGLGLRLIYFSYDVKMKEKGDIPEGYSVSREKKERFSLILESASTNQTSMYLCASSLGNSGGAQETQYFGPGTRLLVL.

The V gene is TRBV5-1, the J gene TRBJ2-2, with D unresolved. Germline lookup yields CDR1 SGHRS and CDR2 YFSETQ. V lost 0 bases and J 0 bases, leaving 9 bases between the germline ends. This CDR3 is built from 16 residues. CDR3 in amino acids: CASSLVAGSNTGELFF. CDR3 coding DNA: TGCGCCAGCAGCTTGGTTGCCGGGTCGAACACCGGGGAGCTGTTTTTT.

The CDR3 nucleotides are TGTGCCAGCAGTGATACCAGACTAGCGGGGGGGGAGACCCAGTACTTC. Translated, it gives CASSDTRLAGGETQYF. The chain joins TRBV25-1 to TRBJ2-5; 14 nucleotides line up with TRBD2. The CDR3 sequence is 16 residues long. The V gene end was trimmed by 3 bases and the J gene end by 5 bases; junction bases not matched to a gene: 5. Germline CDR1 is MGHDK and CDR2 is SYGVNS.

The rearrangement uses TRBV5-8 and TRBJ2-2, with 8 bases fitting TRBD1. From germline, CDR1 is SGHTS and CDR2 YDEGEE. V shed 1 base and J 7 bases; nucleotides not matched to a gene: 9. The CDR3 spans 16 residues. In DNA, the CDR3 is TGTGCCAGCAGCTTGCGTGGGACAGGTCTTGTCGGGGAGCTGTTTTTT. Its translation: CASSLRGTGLVGELFF. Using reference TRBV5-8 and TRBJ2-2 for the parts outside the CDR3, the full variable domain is EAGVTQSPTHLIKTRGQQATLRCSPISGHTSVYWYQQALGLGLQFLLWYDEGEERNRGNFPPRFSGRQFPNYSSELNVNALELEDSALYLCASSLRGTGLVGELFFGEGSRLTVL.

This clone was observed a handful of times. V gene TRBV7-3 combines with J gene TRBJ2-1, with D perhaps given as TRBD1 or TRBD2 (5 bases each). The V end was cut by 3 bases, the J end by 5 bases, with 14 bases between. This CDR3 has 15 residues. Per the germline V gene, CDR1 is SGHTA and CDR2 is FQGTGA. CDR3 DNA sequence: TGTGCCAGCAGCTTCAGCTTCGGGACGAACAATGAGCAGTTCTTC. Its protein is CASSFSFGTNNEQFF.

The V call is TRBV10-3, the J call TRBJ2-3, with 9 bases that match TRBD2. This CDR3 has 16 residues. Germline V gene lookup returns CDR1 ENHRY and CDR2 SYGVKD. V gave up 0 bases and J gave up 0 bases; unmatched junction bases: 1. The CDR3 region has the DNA TGTGCCATCAGTGAGTCCCTAGCGGGGAGCACAGATACGCAGTATTTT. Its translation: CAISESLAGSTDTQYF.

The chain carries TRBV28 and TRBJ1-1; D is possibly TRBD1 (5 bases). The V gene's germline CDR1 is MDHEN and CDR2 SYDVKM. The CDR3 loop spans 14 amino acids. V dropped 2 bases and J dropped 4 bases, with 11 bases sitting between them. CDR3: CASSLRRGITEAFF. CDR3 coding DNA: TGTGCCAGCAGTTTAAGACGGGGGATCACTGAAGCTTTCTTT.

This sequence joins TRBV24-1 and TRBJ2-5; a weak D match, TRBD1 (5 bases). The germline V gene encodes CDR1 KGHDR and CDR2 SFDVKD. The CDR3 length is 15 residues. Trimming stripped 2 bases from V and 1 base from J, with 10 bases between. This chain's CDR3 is CATSDSAGFQETQYF. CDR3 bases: TGTGCCACCAGTGATTCCGCAGGGTTCCAAGAGACCCAGTACTTC.

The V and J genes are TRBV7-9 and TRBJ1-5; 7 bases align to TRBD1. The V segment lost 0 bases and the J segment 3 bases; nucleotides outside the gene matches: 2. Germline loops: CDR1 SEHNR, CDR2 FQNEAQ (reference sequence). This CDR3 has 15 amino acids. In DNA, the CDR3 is TGTGCCAGCAGCTTAGCAGGGGGCGACAATCAGCCCCAGCATTTT. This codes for CASSLAGGDNQPQHF.